A single sample is the source of the 32 T cell receptor beta chains below, sequenced in a study of T cell responses to AZD1222 COVID-19 vaccine. The data were produced by immunoSEQ multiplex PCR, yet TCRdb's version contains in-frame clones alone and is incomplete. Of fewer than 130,000 clones in the sample, roughly 89% were seen once. The starting material was peripheral blood, obtained 28 days after the second AZD1222 dose. Receptor source: an adult who received the AZD1222 COVID-19 vaccine.

The rearrangement uses TRBV2 and TRBJ1-6; TRBD1 agrees at 10 bases. The CDR3 runs to 14 residues. The V segment lost 7 bases and the J segment 10 bases; nucleotides outside the gene matches: 7. In germline, CDR1 is SNHLY, CDR2 FYNNEI. CDR3 sequence (DNA): TGTGCCAGCATTAGGGACAGGGGTAACTCACCCCTCCACTTT. Its protein is CASIRDRGNSPLHF.

J is TRBJ2-7 and V is TRBV7-3, with D perhaps matching TRBD1 (5 bases). The germline gives CDR1 SGHTA, CDR2 FQGTGA. The CDR3 is made up of 15 amino acids. V gave up 2 bases and J gave up 5 bases, with 16 bases separating them. CDR3: CASSLGPGHPNEQYF. DNA of the CDR3: TGTGCCAGCAGCTTAGGGCCAGGGCATCCCAACGAGCAGTACTTC.

The J gene is TRBJ1-2, the V gene TRBV7-2; possibly TRBD1 for D (5 bases). V shed 5 bases and J shed 6 bases, with 13 bases lying between them. CDR3 length equals 13 residues. CDR1 and CDR2 from the germline V gene are SGHTA and FQGNSA. CDR3 DNA sequence: TGTGCCAGCAGCCAAGGGGCGAGGGATGGCTACACCTTC. Encoded protein: CASSQGARDGYTF.

The chain has TRBV11-3 and TRBJ2-3, with a possible D match to TRBD2 (6 bases). Germline V gene data show CDR1 as SGHNT and CDR2 as YENEEA. Trimming took off 0 bases at V and 8 bases at J, with 12 bases between the two ends. This CDR3 is built from 14 residues. The CDR3 region is CASSLDLVGGTQYF. As DNA, the CDR3 is TGTGCCAGCAGCTTAGATTTGGTGGGGGGTACGCAGTATTTT.

The chain carries TRBV6-6 and TRBJ2-2; 9 bases align to TRBD2. Germline-derived CDR1 and CDR2 are MNHNY and SVGAGI (reference sequence). The CDR3 has 17 residues. Trimming took 5 bases from V and 1 from J; bases not matched to a gene: 8. In DNA form, the CDR3 reads TGTGCCAGCAGTCGAGTAGCGGGGGCCGTGAACACCGGGGAGCTGTTTTTT. It yields the protein CASSRVAGAVNTGELFF.

This chain links TRBV5-1 with TRBJ2-2; 8 bases align to TRBD1. Germline-derived CDR1 and CDR2 are SGHRS and YFSETQ. The V segment lost 2 bases and the J segment 5 bases; nucleotides outside the gene matches: 5. CDR3 length equals 15 residues. CDR3 amino acids: CASSFQGARTGELFF. The CDR3 coding sequence is TGCGCCAGCAGCTTTCAGGGGGCAAGGACCGGGGAGCTGTTTTTT.

The CDR3 nucleotides are TGCGCCAGCAGCGGCAGGTTGAACACCGGGGAGCTGTTTTTT. Translated, it gives CASSGRLNTGELFF. The genes are TRBV5-1 and TRBJ2-2; D gene ambiguous. The CDR3 consists of 14 residues. Germline CDR1 SGHRS, CDR2 YFSETQ. The V end lost 4 bases, the J end lost 1 base, and 8 bases lay between the germline ends.

The chain is built from TRBV3-1 (or the pseudogene TRBV3-2) and TRBJ2-2; TRBD2 matches 9 bases. This CDR3 comprises 19 residues. J was trimmed by 0 bases and V by 0 bases; bases with no gene match: 8. CDR1 and CDR2 from the germline V gene are LGHDT and YNNKEL (reference sequence). In nucleotides, the CDR3 is TGTGCCAGCAGCCAAGAAGATAGCGGGGGTTCTCCGAACACCGGGGAGCTGTTTTTT. It encodes CASSQEDSGGSPNTGELFF.

The chain couples TRBV5-1 to TRBJ1-6; D remains unclear. V was trimmed by 1 base and J by 10 bases, leaving 9 bases between them. CDR3 size: 13 residues. Germline lookup yields CDR1 SGHRS and CDR2 YFSETQ. This chain's CDR3 is CASSLSGSSPLHF. In DNA, the CDR3 is TGCGCCAGCAGCTTGTCAGGAAGCTCACCCCTCCACTTT.

The chain joins TRBV5-1 to TRBJ2-5; 10 bases match TRBD1. The length of the CDR3 is 18 residues. Trimming took 4 bases from V and 4 from J; bases not matched to a gene: 16. Germline CDR1 and CDR2: SGHRS and YFSETQ. This chain's CDR3 is CASSPQGQGSTRPETQYF. The CDR3 coding sequence is TGCGCCAGCAGCCCTCAGGGACAGGGGTCCACCAGACCAGAGACCCAGTACTTC.

The rearrangement joins TRBV7-2 to TRBJ1-4; 7 bases match TRBD1. Germline V gives CDR1 SGHTA, CDR2 FQGNSA. There are 17 residues in the CDR3. With V trimmed by 3 bases and J by 7 bases, 14 bases remained unmatched. CDR3: CASSLPRRQGRGEKLFF. The CDR3 region has the DNA TGTGCCAGCAGCTTGCCTAGAAGACAGGGACGTGGTGAAAAACTGTTTTTT. Based on the CDR3 plus reference TRBV7-2 and TRBJ1-4, the full variable domain is GAGVSQSPSNKVTEKGKDVELRCDPISGHTALYWYRQSLGQGLEFLIYFQGNSAPDKSGLPSDRFSAERTGGSVSTLTIQRTQQEDSAVYLCASSLPRRQGRGEKLFFGSGTQLSVL.

This chain connects TRBV6-2 or TRBV6-3 to TRBJ1-2, with 9 nucleotides matching TRBD1. The germline V gene encodes CDR1 MNHEY and CDR2 SVGEGT. The CDR3 totals 15 residues. Trimming removed 5 bases from V and 3 bases from J; junction bases left unmatched: 7. CDR3 in DNA: TGTGCCAGCAGTCTAGATCGGACAGGGGACTATGGCTACACCTTC. This sequence encodes CASSLDRTGDYGYTF.

This chain joins TRBV10-3 and TRBJ2-3, with D maybe TRBD1 (6 bases). This CDR3 is built from 14 residues. CDR1 and CDR2 from the germline V gene are ENHRY and SYGVKD. V was trimmed by 3 bases and J by 2 bases, leaving 9 bases between them. CDR3 DNA: TGTGCCATCAGTGACAGGGGTACCACAGATACGCAGTATTTT. Translation gives CAISDRGTTDTQYF.

The CDR3 protein is CASSLPVGEQFF. As DNA, the CDR3 is TGTGCCAGCAGCTTACCAGTGGGCGAGCAGTTCTTC. J is TRBJ2-1 and V is TRBV7-2; no clear D. This CDR3 contains 12 residues. V dropped 2 bases and J dropped 10 bases, with 9 bases sitting between them. From germline, CDR1 is SGHTA and CDR2 FQGNSA.

The CDR3 is CASSLEGAGGYTF. In DNA form, the CDR3 reads TGTGCCAGCAGCTTAGAGGGGGCGGGCGGCTACACCTTC. The genes are TRBV11-2 and TRBJ1-2; TRBD1 is a possible D gene (6 bases). The ends were cut back, 0 bases at V and 8 bases at J, with 10 bases in the middle. The CDR3 covers 13 residues. CDR1 SGHAT and CDR2 FQNNGV come from the germline V gene.

CDR3 DNA: TGTGCCATCAGTGAGCCGGGACATCGAAAGCCCCAGCATTTT. The encoded protein is CAISEPGHRKPQHF. The J gene is TRBJ1-5, the V gene TRBV10-3, with D perhaps TRBD1 (6 bases). V lost 2 bases, J lost 8 bases, and 13 bases lay in between. This CDR3 has 14 residues. Germline loops: CDR1 ENHRY, CDR2 SYGVKD.

The chain has TRBV9 and TRBJ1-2, with TRBD1 identical over 10 bases. The CDR3 consists of 16 residues. Germline V gives CDR1 SGDLS, CDR2 YYNGEE. Trimming took 3 bases from V and 8 from J; bases not matched to a gene: 13. This CDR3 is CASSARGQGVGIGYTF. The CDR3 region has the DNA TGTGCCAGCAGCGCCCGCGGACAGGGGGTTGGGATAGGCTACACCTTC.

There are a few counts of this clone. DNA for the CDR3: TGTGCCAGCAGCTCCTCATCGGGGCTAGAGCGCGGTCTGGGGTCCTACGAGCAGTACTTC. This codes for CASSSSSGLERGLGSYEQYF. The V gene is TRBV9, the J gene TRBJ2-7; D is tentatively TRBD1 or TRBD2 (5 bases each). The CDR3 consists of 20 residues. Trimming took 4 bases from V and 1 from J, leaving 30 bases between them. The germline V gene has CDR1 SGDLS and CDR2 YYNGEE. The whole variable domain, remainder taken from reference TRBV9 and TRBJ2-7, is DSGVTQTPKHLITATGQRVTLRCSPRSGDLSVYWYQQSLDQGLQFLIQYYNGEERAKGNILERFSAQQFPDLHSELNLSSLELGDSALYFCASSSSSGLERGLGSYEQYFGPGTRLTVT.

The V call is TRBV2, the J call TRBJ1-1; D may be TRBD1 (5 bases). Per the germline V gene, CDR1 is SNHLY and CDR2 is FYNNEI. The V end lost 2 bases, the J end lost 4 bases, and 8 bases lay between the germline ends. CDR3 size: 13 residues. The CDR3 DNA reads TGTGCCAGCAGTGAAAGGGGACCCACTGAAGCTTTCTTT. Protein: CASSERGPTEAFF. The full variable domain, completed using reference TRBV2 and TRBJ1-1, is EPEVTQTPSHQVTQMGQEVILRCVPISNHLYFYWYRQILGQKVEFLVSFYNNEISEKSEIFDDQFSVERPDGSNFTLKIRSTKLEDSAMYFCASSERGPTEAFFGQGTRLTVV.

J is TRBJ2-3 and V is TRBV30, with TRBD2 matching 9 bases. Germline V gives CDR1 GTSNPN, CDR2 SVGIG (reference sequence). The CDR3 runs 15 residues. V was clipped by 2 bases and J by 1 base; unmatched bases: 4. CDR3 sequence (DNA): TGTGCCTGGAGTCCTGGGACTAGCCGCACAGATACGCAGTATTTT. The encoded protein is CAWSPGTSRTDTQYF.

The chain links TRBV29-1 to TRBJ2-1; 12 bases fit TRBD2. Germline values: CDR1 SQVTM, CDR2 ANQGSEA. CDR3 length: 16 amino acids. V dropped 4 bases and J dropped 3; count of bases not matched to a gene: 7. Here the CDR3 reads CSVGGGTSGFYNEQFF. The CDR3 DNA follows: TGCAGCGTTGGTGGGGGGACTAGCGGGTTCTACAATGAGCAGTTCTTC.

The gene calls are TRBV19 and TRBJ1-1; no reliable D call. The CDR3 contains 14 residues. Germline CDR1 reads LNHDA; CDR2 reads SQIVND (reference sequence). Trimming cost V 5 bases and J 3 bases, with 13 bases left between them. This CDR3 reads CASSARRPDTEAFF. As DNA, the CDR3 is TGTGCCAGTAGTGCCCGACGGCCAGACACTGAAGCTTTCTTT.

The V gene is TRBV2, the J gene TRBJ1-1, with a weak D call TRBD1 (6 bases). The CDR3 has 12 amino acids. V lost 6 bases and J 5 bases, leaving 10 bases between the germline ends. Germline V gene sequence: CDR1 SNHLY, CDR2 FYNNEI. The CDR3: CASSLGATEAFF. The CDR3 DNA reads as TGTGCCAGCAGCCTGGGGGCAACTGAAGCTTTCTTT.

The V gene is TRBV6-5, the J gene TRBJ2-5, with D unresolved. The CDR3 has 14 residues. The ends were cut back, 7 bases at V and 5 bases at J, with 17 bases in the middle. CDR1 and CDR2 (germline): MNHEY, SVGAGI. Here the CDR3 DNA reads TGTGCCAGCAAAAAAGGGCCTCGCCGGGAGACCCAGTACTTC. It translates to CASKKGPRRETQYF.

V usage is TRBV7-3 and J usage is TRBJ1-2, with D possibly matching TRBD1 (5 bases). This CDR3 is 13 amino acids long. Germline V gene lookup returns CDR1 SGHTA and CDR2 FQGTGA. Trimming shortened V by 3 bases and J by 0 bases, and 5 bases separated the two germline ends. The CDR3, as DNA: TGTGCCAGCAGCTTGGGGGCTAACTATGGCTACACCTTC. As protein: CASSLGANYGYTF.

The chain combines TRBV6-2 or TRBV6-3 with TRBJ2-1; 11 bases map to TRBD2. CDR1 and CDR2 (germline): MNHEY, SVGEGT. The CDR3 runs to 14 residues. J lost 6 bases, V lost 2 bases, and 0 bases had no gene match. Written as DNA, the CDR3 is TGTGCCAGCAGTTACACTAGCGGGGGCAATGAGCAGTTCTTC. This encodes CASSYTSGGNEQFF.

V and J are TRBV5-1 and TRBJ2-1; D is uncertain. CDR3 length equals 14 residues. Looked up from germline, CDR1 is SGHRS and CDR2 is YFSETQ. Trimming shortened V by 2 bases and J by 12 bases, and 18 bases separated the two germline ends. This chain's CDR3 is CASSLIQARARQFF. The CDR3 DNA sequence: TGCGCCAGCAGCTTAATTCAGGCCCGGGCGAGGCAGTTCTTC.

The V gene is TRBV9, the J gene TRBJ1-1, with D possibly TRBD1 on 5 matching bases. From germline, CDR1 is SGDLS and CDR2 YYNGEE. V lost 3 bases, J lost 2 bases, and 8 bases lay in between. CDR3 length: 13 amino acids. DNA of the CDR3: TGTGCCAGCAGCGCGCAGGGAAACACTGAAGCTTTCTTT. Translating gives CASSAQGNTEAFF. The complete variable domain, with remaining parts taken from reference TRBV9 and TRBJ1-1, reads DSGVTQTPKHLITATGQRVTLRCSPRSGDLSVYWYQQSLDQGLQFLIQYYNGEERAKGNILERFSAQQFPDLHSELNLSSLELGDSALYFCASSAQGNTEAFFGQGTRLTVV.

This chain connects TRBV5-5 to TRBJ1-5; D is possibly TRBD1 (6 bases). The CDR3 sequence is 15 residues long. Germline V gene sequence: CDR1 SGHKS, CDR2 YYEKEE (reference sequence). Deletions cut 1 base from V and 0 bases from J, with 8 bases between. The CDR3 sequence is CASSLTGYSNQPQHF. CDR3 sequence (DNA): TGTGCCAGCAGCTTGACAGGGTATAGCAATCAGCCCCAGCATTTT. The full variable domain, in which reference TRBV5-5 and TRBJ1-5 provide the parts outside the CDR3, is DAGVTQSPTHLIKTRGQQVTLRCSPISGHKSVSWYQQVLGQGPQFIFQYYEKEERGRGNFPDRFSARQFPNYSSELNVNALLLGDSALYLCASSLTGYSNQPQHFGDGTRLSIL.

The chain combines TRBV18 with TRBJ1-1, with TRBD1 as a possible D gene (6 bases). V lost 2 bases to trimming and J lost 5 bases, with 24 bases between them. The CDR3 runs to 18 residues. CDR1 KGHSH and CDR2 LQKENI come from the germline V gene. In nucleotides, the CDR3 is TGTGCCAGCTCACCAATGTCCTCCAAACAGGGATTCAGGACTGAAGCTTTCTTT. It specifies CASSPMSSKQGFRTEAFF.

The genes are TRBV10-3 and TRBJ1-4, with 8 positions matching TRBD1. The CDR3 spans 13 residues. The germline CDR1 and CDR2 sequences are ENHRY and SYGVKD. With V trimmed by 2 bases and J by 8 bases, 1 base remained unmatched. The CDR3 here is CAISEDRGEKLFF. In nucleotides, the CDR3 is TGTGCCATCAGTGAGGACAGGGGAGAAAAACTGTTTTTT.

CDR3 nucleotide sequence: TGTGCCAGTAGTAGGACTAGGGCCAACACCGGGGAGCTGTTTTTT. It is translated as CASSRTRANTGELFF. The gene calls are TRBV19 and TRBJ2-2, with 7 nucleotides matching TRBD2. The CDR3 runs 15 residues. V shed 4 bases and J 2 bases; nucleotides not matched to a gene: 4. Germline lookup yields CDR1 LNHDA and CDR2 SQIVND (reference sequence).